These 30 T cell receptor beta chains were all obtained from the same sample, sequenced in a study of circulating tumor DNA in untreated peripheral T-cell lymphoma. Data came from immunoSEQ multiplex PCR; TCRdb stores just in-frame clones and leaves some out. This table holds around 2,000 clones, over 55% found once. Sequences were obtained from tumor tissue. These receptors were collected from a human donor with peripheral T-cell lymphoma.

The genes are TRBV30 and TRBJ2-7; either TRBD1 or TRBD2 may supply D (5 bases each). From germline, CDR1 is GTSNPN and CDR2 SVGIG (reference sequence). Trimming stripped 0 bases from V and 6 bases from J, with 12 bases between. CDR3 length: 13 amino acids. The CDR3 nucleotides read TGTGCCTGGAGTGTCGGGACGGGCCTCGAGCAGTACTTC. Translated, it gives CAWSVGTGLEQYF.

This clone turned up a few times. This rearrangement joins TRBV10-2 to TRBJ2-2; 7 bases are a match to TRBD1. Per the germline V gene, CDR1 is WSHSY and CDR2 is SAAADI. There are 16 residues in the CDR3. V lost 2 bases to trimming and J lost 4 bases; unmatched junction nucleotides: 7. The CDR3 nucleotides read TGCGCCAGCAGTGAGCCACAGGGGATTTTCACCGGGGAGCTGTTTTTT. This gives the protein CASSEPQGIFTGELFF.

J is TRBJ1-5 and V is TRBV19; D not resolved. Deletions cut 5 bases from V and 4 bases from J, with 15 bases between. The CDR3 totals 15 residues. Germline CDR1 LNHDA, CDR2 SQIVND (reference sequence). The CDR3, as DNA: TGTGCCAGTAGTGAGAGAGGACCTCTTAATCAGCCCCAGCATTTT. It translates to CASSERGPLNQPQHF. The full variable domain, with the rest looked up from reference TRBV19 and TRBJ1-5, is DGGITQSPKYLFRKEGQNVTLSCEQNLNHDAMYWYRQDPGQGLRLIYYSQIVNDFQKGDIAEGYSVSREKKESFPLTVTSAQKNPTAFYLCASSERGPLNQPQHFGDGTRLSIL.

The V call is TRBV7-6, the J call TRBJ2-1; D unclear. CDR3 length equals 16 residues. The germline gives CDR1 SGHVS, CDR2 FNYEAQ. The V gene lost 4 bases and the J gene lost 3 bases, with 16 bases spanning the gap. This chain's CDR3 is CASSSLGRRGYNEQFF. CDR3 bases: TGTGCCAGCAGCTCGCTCGGAAGACGCGGCTACAATGAGCAGTTCTTC.

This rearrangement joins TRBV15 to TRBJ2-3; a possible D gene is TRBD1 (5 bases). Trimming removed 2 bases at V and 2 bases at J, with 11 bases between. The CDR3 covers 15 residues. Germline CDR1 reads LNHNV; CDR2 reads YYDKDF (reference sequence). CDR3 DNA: TGTGCCACCAGCAGATATAAGACAGTCACAGATACGCAGTATTTT. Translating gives CATSRYKTVTDTQYF.

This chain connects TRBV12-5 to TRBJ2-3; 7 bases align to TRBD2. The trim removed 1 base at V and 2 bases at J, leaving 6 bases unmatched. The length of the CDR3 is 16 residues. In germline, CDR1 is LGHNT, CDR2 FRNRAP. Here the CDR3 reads CASGLGSAGDTDTQYF. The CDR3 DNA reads TGTGCTAGTGGTTTGGGCTCGGCGGGAGACACAGATACGCAGTATTTT.

The CDR3 nucleotides are TGTGCCAGCACTCTGGGGAGGGAGCAGTACTTC. Protein sequence: CASTLGREQYF. The rearrangement uses TRBV12-5 and TRBJ2-7; weak D call: TRBD2 (6 bases). Germline CDR1 and CDR2: LGHNT and FRNRAP. CDR3 length: 11 amino acids.

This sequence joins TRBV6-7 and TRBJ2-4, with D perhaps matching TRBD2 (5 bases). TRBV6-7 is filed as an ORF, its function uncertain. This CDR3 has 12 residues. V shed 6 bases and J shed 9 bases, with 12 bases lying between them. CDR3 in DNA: TGTGCCAGCAGCTACGAGGGCGGCATTCAGTACTTC. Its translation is CASSYEGGIQYF.

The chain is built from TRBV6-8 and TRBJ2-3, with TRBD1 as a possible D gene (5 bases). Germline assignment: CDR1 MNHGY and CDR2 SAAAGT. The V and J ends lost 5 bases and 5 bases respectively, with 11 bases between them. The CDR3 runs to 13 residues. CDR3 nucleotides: TGTGCCAGCAGTCCGCTGACAGTAGATACGCAGTATTTT. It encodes CASSPLTVDTQYF.

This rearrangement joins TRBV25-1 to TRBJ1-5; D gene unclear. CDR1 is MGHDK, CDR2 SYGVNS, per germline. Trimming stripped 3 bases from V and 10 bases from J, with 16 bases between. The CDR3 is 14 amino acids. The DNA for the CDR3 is TGTGCCAGCAGTGATGGGAGGGCTGCCAATCCCCAGCATTTT. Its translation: CASSDGRAANPQHF.

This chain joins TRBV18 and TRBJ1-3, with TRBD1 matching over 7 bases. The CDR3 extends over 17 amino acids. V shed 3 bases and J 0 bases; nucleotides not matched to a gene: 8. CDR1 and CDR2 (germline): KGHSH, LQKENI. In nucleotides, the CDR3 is TGTGCCAGCTCACCTACCGGGACAGTGGTCTCTGGAAACACCATATATTTT. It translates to CASSPTGTVVSGNTIYF.

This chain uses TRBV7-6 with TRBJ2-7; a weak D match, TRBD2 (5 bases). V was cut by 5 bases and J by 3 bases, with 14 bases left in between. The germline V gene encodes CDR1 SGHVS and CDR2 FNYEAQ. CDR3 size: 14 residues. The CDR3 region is CASSPGLGSYEQYF. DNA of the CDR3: TGTGCCAGCAGCCCGGGCCTTGGGAGCTACGAGCAGTACTTC.

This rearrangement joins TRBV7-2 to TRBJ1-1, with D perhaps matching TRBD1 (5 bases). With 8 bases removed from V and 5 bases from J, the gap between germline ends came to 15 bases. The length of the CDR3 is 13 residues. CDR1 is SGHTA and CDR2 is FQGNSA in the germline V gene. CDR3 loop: CASGLGARTEAFF. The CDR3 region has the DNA TGTGCCAGCGGGTTAGGGGCCCGTACTGAAGCTTTCTTT. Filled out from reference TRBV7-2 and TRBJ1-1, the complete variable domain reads GAGVSQSPSNKVTEKGKDVELRCDPISGHTALYWYRQSLGQGLEFLIYFQGNSAPDKSGLPSDRFSAERTGGSVSTLTIQRTQQEDSAVYLCASGLGARTEAFFGQGTRLTVV.

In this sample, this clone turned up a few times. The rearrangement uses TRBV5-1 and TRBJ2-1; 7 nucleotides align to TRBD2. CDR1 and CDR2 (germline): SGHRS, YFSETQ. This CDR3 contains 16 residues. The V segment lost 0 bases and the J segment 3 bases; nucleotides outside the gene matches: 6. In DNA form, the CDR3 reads TGCGCCAGCAGCTTGGGGTTTGCGGGAGTCTACAATGAGCAGTTCTTC. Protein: CASSLGFAGVYNEQFF.

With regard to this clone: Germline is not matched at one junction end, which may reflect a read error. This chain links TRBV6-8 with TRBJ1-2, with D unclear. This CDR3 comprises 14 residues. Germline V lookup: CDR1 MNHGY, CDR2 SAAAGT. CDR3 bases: TGTGCCAGCAGTACGCGGAGTACTAACTATGGCTACACTTTC. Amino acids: CASSTRSTNYGYTF.

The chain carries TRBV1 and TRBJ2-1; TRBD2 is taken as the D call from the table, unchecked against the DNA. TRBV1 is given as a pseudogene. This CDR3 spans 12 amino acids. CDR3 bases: TGCGCCAGCAGCCGAACCTCCGGTGAGCAGTTCTTC. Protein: CASSRTSGEQFF.

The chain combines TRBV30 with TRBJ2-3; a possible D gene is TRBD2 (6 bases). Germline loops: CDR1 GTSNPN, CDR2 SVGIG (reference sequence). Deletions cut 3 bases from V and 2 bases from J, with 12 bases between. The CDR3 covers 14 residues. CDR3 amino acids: CAWREGGATDTQYF. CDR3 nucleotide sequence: TGTGCCTGGAGGGAGGGAGGCGCCACAGATACGCAGTATTTT. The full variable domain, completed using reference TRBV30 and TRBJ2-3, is SQTIHQWPATLVQPVGSPLSLECTVEGTSNPNLYWYRQAAGRGLQLLFYSVGIGQISSEVPQNLSASRPQDRQFILSSKKLLLSDSGFYLCAWREGGATDTQYFGPGTRLTVL.

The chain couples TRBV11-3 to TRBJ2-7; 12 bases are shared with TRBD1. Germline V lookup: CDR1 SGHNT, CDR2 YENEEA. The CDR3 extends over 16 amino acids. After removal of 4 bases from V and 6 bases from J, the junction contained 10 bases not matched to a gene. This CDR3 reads CASSWTSGTGGGEQYF. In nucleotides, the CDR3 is TGTGCCAGCAGCTGGACGTCCGGGACAGGGGGCGGCGAGCAGTACTTC.

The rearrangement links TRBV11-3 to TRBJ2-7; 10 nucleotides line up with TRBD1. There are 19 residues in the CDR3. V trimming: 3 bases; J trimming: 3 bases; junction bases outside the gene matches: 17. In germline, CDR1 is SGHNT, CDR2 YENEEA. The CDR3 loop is CASSLRDRGSPRGVYEQYF. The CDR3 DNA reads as TGTGCCAGCAGCTTGCGGGACAGGGGTTCACCTAGGGGGGTCTACGAGCAGTACTTC.

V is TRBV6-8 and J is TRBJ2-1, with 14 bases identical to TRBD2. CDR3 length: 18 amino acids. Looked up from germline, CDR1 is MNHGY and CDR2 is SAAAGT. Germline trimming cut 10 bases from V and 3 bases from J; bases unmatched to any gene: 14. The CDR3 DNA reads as TGTGCCATCAGGGACGGGACTAGCGGGAGCCTACTCTACAATGAGCAGTTCTTC. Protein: CAIRDGTSGSLLYNEQFF.

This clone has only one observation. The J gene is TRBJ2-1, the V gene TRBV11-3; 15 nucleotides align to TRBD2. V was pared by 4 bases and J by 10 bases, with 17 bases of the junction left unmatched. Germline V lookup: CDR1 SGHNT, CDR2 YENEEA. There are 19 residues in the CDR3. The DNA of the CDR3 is TGTGCCAGCAGCTCAGACGCCGGACTAGCGGGAGGGGGAGGACAGGAGCAGTTCTTC. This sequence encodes CASSSDAGLAGGGGQEQFF.

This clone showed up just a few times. CDR3 coding DNA: TGTGCCAGCTCACCCCAGACAGGGTCGGACTCCTACAATGAGCAGTTCTTC. Translating it yields CASSPQTGSDSYNEQFF. This rearrangement joins TRBV18 to TRBJ2-1; 7 nucleotides align to TRBD1. Germline CDR1 and CDR2: KGHSH and LQKENI. The V segment lost 3 bases and the J segment 0 bases; nucleotides outside the gene matches: 8. The length of the CDR3 is 17 residues.

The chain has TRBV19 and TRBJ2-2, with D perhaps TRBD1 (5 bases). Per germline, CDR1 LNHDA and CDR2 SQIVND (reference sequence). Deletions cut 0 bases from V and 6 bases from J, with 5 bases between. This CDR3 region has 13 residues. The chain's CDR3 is CASSIDRAGELFF. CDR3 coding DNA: TGTGCCAGTAGTATAGACAGGGCCGGGGAGCTGTTTTTT.

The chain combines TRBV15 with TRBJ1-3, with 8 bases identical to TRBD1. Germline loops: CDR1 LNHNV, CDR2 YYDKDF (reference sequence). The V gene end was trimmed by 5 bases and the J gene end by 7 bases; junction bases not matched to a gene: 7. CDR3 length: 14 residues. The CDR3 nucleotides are TGTGCCACCAGCTCCGACAGGGGTGCTAACACCATATATTTT. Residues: CATSSDRGANTIYF.

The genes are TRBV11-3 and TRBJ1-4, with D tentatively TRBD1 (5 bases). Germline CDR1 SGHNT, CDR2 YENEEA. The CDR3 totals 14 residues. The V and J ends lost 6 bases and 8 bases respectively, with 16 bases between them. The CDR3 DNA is TGTGCCAGCAGGGAACAGGTTGGCGTCGAAAAACTGTTTTTT. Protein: CASREQVGVEKLFF.

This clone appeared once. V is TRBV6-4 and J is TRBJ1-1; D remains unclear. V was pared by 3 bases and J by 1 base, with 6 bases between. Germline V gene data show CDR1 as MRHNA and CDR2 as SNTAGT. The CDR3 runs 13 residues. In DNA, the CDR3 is TGTGCCAGCAGTGATAAAGCGAACACTGAAGCTTTCTTT. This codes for CASSDKANTEAFF.

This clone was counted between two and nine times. The CDR3 DNA is TGTGCCAGTAGTATAGTTAACAGAAGGAACACCGGGGAGCTGTTTTTT. Protein product: CASSIVNRRNTGELFF. The chain has TRBV19 and TRBJ2-2; D uncertain. The CDR3 loop spans 16 amino acids. Germline V lookup: CDR1 LNHDA, CDR2 SQIVND (reference sequence). Trimming removed 1 base at V and 1 base at J, with 10 bases between. The full variable domain, rest sourced from reference TRBV19 and TRBJ2-2, is DGGITQSPKYLFRKEGQNVTLSCEQNLNHDAMYWYRQDPGQGLRLIYYSQIVNDFQKGDIAEGYSVSREKKESFPLTVTSAQKNPTAFYLCASSIVNRRNTGELFFGEGSRLTVL.

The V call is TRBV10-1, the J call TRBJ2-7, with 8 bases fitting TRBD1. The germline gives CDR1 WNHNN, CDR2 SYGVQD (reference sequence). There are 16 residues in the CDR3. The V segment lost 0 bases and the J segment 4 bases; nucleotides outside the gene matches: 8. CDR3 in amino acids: CASSESDRTGSYEQYF. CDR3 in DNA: TGCGCCAGCAGTGAGTCTGACCGGACAGGGTCTTACGAGCAGTACTTC.

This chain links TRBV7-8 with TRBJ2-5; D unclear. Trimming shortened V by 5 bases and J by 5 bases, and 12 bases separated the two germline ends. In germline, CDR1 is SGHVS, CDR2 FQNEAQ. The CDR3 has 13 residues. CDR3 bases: TGTGCCAGCAGCCACGTTTTGTGGGAGACCCAGTACTTC. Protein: CASSHVLWETQYF.

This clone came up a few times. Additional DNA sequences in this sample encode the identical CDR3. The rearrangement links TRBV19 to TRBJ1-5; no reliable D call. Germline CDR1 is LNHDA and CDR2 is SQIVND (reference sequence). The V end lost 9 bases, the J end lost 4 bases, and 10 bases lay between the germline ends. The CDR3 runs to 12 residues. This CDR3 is CASSIGNQPQHF. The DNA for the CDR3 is TGTGCCAGCTCGATCGGGAATCAGCCCCAGCATTTT.